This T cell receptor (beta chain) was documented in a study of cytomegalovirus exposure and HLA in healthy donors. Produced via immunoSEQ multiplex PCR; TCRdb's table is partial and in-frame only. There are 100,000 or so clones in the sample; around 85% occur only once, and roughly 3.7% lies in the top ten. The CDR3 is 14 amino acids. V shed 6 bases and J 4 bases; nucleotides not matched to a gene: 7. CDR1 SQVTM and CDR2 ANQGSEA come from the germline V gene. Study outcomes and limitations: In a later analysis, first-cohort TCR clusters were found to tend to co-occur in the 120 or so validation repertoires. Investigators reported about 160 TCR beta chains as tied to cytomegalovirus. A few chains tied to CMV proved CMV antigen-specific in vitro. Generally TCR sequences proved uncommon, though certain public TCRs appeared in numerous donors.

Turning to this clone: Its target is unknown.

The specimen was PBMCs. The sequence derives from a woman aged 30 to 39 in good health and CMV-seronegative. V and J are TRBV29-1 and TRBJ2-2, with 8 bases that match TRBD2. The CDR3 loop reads CSVRGAGVTGELFF. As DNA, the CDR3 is TGCAGCGTGCGGGGGGCGGGGGTCACCGGGGAGCTGTTTTTT.